The 13 T cell receptor beta chains below come from one sample, sequenced in a study of T cell responses to AZD1222 COVID-19 vaccine. Assay used: immunoSEQ multiplex PCR; TCRdb lists only in-frame clones, some missing. This repertoire shows about 110,000 clones, roughly 90% found once; its top ten account for 2% to 3%. This specimen was peripheral blood, taken on day 0 of AZD1222 vaccination. These receptors all stem from an adult in good health.

This rearrangement joins TRBV9 to TRBJ1-1, with 11 bases fitting TRBD1. The CDR3 totals 16 residues. J was trimmed by 7 bases and V by 4 bases; bases with no gene match: 12. Germline V gives CDR1 SGDLS, CDR2 YYNGEE. CDR3 nucleotide sequence: TGTGCCAGCAGCACCCGGACAGGGGGCATCTTCGATGAAGCTTTCTTT. Translation: CASSTRTGGIFDEAFF.

The V call is TRBV15, the J call TRBJ1-4, with D unclear. Germline-derived CDR1 and CDR2 are LNHNV and YYDKDF (reference sequence). The CDR3 consists of 12 residues. V gave up 0 bases and J gave up 12 bases, with 8 bases separating them. CDR3 DNA sequence: TGTGCCACCAGCAGAGACGGGTGGGAACTGTTTTTT. Protein product: CATSRDGWELFF.

This clone was detected only once. This chain links TRBV19 with TRBJ2-1; 7 nucleotides agree with TRBD2. CDR1 LNHDA and CDR2 SQIVND come from the germline V gene (reference sequence). The CDR3 contains 15 residues. V lost 5 bases and J lost 3; bases outside the gene matches: 7. The CDR3 DNA follows: TGTGCCAGTAGTTTAGGTCTAGCGGACTACAATGAGCAGTTCTTC. It is translated as CASSLGLADYNEQFF.

The rearrangement links TRBV27 to TRBJ2-1, with D unresolved. V was cut by 6 bases and J by 0 bases, with 12 bases left in between. Germline V gene lookup returns CDR1 MNHEY and CDR2 SMNVEV (reference sequence). The CDR3 runs to 15 residues. The CDR3: CASRPIAPSYNEQFF. The CDR3 DNA follows: TGTGCCAGCAGACCTATAGCCCCCTCCTACAATGAGCAGTTCTTC.

The chain's CDR3 is CASSVRKTEAFF. The CDR3 nucleotides are TGTGCCAGCAGTGTGAGGAAAACTGAAGCTTTCTTT. The genes are TRBV2 and TRBJ1-1; D remains ambiguous. Germline assignment: CDR1 SNHLY and CDR2 FYNNEI. Between the trimmed V and J ends, which lost 4 bases and 5 bases, there was a span of 8 bases. The CDR3 has 12 residues.

This chain connects TRBV2 to TRBJ2-2; D not certain. The CDR3 runs to 14 residues. Trimming removed 0 bases from V and 5 bases from J, with 7 bases in between. Germline V gene sequence: CDR1 SNHLY, CDR2 FYNNEI. The DNA for the CDR3 is TGTGCCAGCAGTGAAGCTCGCCGGACCGGGGAGCTGTTTTTT. It codes for CASSEARRTGELFF.

The J gene is TRBJ1-2, the V gene TRBV3-1 (or the pseudogene TRBV3-2), with TRBD1 matching 7 bases. Germline V CDR1 and CDR2: LGHDT, YNNKEL (reference sequence). The CDR3 has 14 amino acids. V lost 3 bases to trimming and J lost 6 bases; unmatched junction nucleotides: 7. Here the CDR3 DNA reads TGTGCCAGCAGCCAGCTACAGGGGTGGGATGGCTACACCTTC. Translation: CASSQLQGWDGYTF.

V gene TRBV7-9 combines with J gene TRBJ1-6; D ambiguous. The CDR3 is 15 residues long. Trimming took off 5 bases at V and 2 bases at J, with 10 bases between the two ends. Germline V gives CDR1 SEHNR, CDR2 FQNEAQ (reference sequence). The DNA of the CDR3 is TGTGCCAGCAGCCCCGCCGGAACCTATAATTCACCCCTCCACTTT. Protein sequence: CASSPAGTYNSPLHF.

The chain joins TRBV7-9 to TRBJ1-1; 7 bases match TRBD1. Trimming removed 3 bases from V and 4 bases from J; junction bases left unmatched: 5. The CDR3 loop spans 14 amino acids. From germline, CDR1 is SEHNR and CDR2 FQNEAQ (reference sequence). This CDR3 reads CASSLQSGGTEAFF. Written as DNA, the CDR3 is TGTGCCAGCAGCTTGCAATCAGGGGGCACTGAAGCTTTCTTT.

This chain joins TRBV20-1 and TRBJ2-7; 7 bases align to TRBD2. J gave up 0 bases and V 3 bases, and 2 bases lay outside the gene matches. Germline values: CDR1 DFQATT, CDR2 SNEGSKA (reference sequence). CDR3 length equals 13 residues. CDR3 in DNA: TGCAGTGCTAGTCGCGGGGGCTCCTACGAGCAGTACTTC. It is translated as CSASRGGSYEQYF.

In regard to this clone: The germline gene is not matched at one end of the junction; a read error may be the cause. The chain joins TRBV7-7 to TRBJ1-5; D is unresolved. This CDR3 has 13 amino acids. From germline, CDR1 is SSHAT and CDR2 FNYEAQ (reference sequence). The CDR3 reads CASSLALDQPQHF. In DNA form, the CDR3 reads TGTGCTAGCAGCTTAGCCCTGGACCAGCCCCAGCATTTT.

The chain joins TRBV29-1 to TRBJ2-3; 8 bases line up with TRBD1. The germline CDR1 and CDR2 sequences are SQVTM and ANQGSEA. Losses at the gene ends were 1 base for V and 4 bases for J; bases not matched to a gene: 10. This CDR3 comprises 16 residues. The CDR3 region is CSVEGWARGHSDTQYF. In nucleotides, the CDR3 is TGCAGCGTTGAAGGTTGGGCCAGGGGGCATTCAGATACGCAGTATTTT.

The chain is built from TRBV10-3 and TRBJ2-1; TRBD2 matches 7 bases. In germline, CDR1 is ENHRY, CDR2 SYGVKD. The CDR3 has 14 amino acids. Trimming at V came to 10 bases and at J to 0 bases, leaving 6 bases not matched to a gene. Here the CDR3 reads CATTSGDSYNEQFF. The CDR3 DNA reads as TGTGCCACCACAAGCGGGGACTCCTACAATGAGCAGTTCTTC.